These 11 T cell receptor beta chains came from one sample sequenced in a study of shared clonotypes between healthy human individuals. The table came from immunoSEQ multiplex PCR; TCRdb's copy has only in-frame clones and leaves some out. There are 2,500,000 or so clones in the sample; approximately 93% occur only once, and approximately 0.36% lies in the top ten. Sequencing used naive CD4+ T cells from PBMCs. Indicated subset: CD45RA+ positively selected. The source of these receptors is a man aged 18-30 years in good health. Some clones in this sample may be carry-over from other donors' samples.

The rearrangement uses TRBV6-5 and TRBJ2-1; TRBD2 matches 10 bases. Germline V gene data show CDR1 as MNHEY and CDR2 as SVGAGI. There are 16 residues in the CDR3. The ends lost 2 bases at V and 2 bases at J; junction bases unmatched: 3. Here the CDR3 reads CASSYQLAGTYNEQFF. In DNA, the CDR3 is TGTGCCAGCAGTTACCAACTAGCGGGAACCTACAATGAGCAGTTCTTC.

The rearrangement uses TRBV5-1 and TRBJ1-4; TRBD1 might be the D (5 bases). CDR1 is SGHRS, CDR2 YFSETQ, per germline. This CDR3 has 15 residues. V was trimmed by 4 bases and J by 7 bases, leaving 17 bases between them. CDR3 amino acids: CASSRAGDLGEKLFF. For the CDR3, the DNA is TGCGCCAGCAGCCGCGCCGGGGACCTGGGTGAAAAACTGTTTTTT.

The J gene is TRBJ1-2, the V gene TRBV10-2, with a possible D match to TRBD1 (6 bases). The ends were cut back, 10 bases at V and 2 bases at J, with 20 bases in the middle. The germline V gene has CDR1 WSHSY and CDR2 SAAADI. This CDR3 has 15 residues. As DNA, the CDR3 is TGCGCCACCAGAAGTACAGGGTCCGACAACTATGGCTACACCTTC. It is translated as CATRSTGSDNYGYTF.

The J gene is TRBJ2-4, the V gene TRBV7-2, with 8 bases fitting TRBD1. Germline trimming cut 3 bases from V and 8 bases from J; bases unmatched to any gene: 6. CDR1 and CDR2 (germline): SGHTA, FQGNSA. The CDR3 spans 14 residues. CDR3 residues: CASSLRTGRHIQYF. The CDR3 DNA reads TGTGCCAGCAGCTTGCGGACAGGGAGGCACATTCAGTACTTC.

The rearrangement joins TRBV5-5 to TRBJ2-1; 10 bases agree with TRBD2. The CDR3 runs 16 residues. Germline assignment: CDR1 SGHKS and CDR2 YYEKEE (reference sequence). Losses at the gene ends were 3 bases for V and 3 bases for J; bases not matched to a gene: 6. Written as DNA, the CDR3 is TGTGCCAGCAGCTACCTAGCGGGAGCGCTCTACAATGAGCAGTTCTTC. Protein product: CASSYLAGALYNEQFF.

The CDR3 region has the DNA TGTGCCAGCAGTTTTGGGGGCCTGCCGAGCTCTGGGGCCAACGTCCTGACTTTC. It codes for CASSFGGLPSSGANVLTF. This chain uses TRBV28 with TRBJ2-6; a weak D match, TRBD1 (6 bases). Per germline, CDR1 MDHEN and CDR2 SYDVKM. CDR3 length equals 18 residues. Trimming shortened V by 3 bases and J by 0 bases, and 15 bases separated the two germline ends.

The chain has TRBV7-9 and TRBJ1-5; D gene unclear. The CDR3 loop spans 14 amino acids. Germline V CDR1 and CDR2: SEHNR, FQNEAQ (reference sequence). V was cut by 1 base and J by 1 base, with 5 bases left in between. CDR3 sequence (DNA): TGTGCCAGCAGCTTAGACGCGAGCAATCAGCCCCAGCATTTT. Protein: CASSLDASNQPQHF. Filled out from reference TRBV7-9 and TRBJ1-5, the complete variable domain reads DTGVSQNPRHKITKRGQNVTFRCDPISEHNRLYWYRQTLGQGPEFLTYFQNEAQLEKSRLLSDRFSAERPKGSFSTLEIQRTEQGDSAMYLCASSLDASNQPQHFGDGTRLSIL.

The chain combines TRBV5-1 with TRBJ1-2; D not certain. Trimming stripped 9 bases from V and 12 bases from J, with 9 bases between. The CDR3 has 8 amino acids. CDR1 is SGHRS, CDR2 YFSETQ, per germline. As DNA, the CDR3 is TGCGCCAACCAGAACCACACCTTC. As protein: CANQNHTF.

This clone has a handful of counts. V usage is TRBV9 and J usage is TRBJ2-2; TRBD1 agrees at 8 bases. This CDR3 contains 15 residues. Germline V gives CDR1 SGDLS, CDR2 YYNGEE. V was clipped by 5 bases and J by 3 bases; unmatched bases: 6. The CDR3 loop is CASRKTGAHTGELFF. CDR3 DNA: TGTGCCAGCAGGAAGACAGGGGCGCACACCGGGGAGCTGTTTTTT.

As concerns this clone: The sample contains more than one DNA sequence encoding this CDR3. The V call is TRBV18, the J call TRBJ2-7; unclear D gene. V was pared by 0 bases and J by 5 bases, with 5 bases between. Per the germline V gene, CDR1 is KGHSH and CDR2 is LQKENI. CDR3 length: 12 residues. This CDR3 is CASSPPGDEQYF. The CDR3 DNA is TGTGCCAGCTCACCACCTGGGGACGAGCAGTACTTC.

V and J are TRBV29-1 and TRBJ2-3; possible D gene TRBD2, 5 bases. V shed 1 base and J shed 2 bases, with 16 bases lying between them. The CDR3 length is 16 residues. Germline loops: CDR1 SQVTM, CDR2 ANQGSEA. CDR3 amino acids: CSVEGGWAALTDTQYF. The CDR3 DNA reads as TGCAGCGTTGAAGGAGGGTGGGCAGCCCTCACAGATACGCAGTATTTT.